The TCR beta chain under discussion was sequenced for a study of T-cell memory formation after mild COVID-19. Study-level background: There were largely donor-specific TCR clusters.

Findings of the study overall: Contracting clones from day 15 to 85 showed balanced CD4/CD8; later expanders favored CD4+. Mainly in CM and EM were contracting CD4+ clones; CD8+ were in EMRA.

Constant-segment primers were used for 5'RACE, and the resulting TCR alpha and TCR beta cDNA libraries carried sample barcodes and UMIs. TCRdb re-called the 5' RACE reads through MiXCR, storing one row per CDR3 protein. The table shows 45,000 to 55,000 distinct CDR3 sequences, with about 7.3% occurring only once. Worth noting for this clonotype: Its antigen remains unidentified.

Germline CDR1 reads SEHNR; CDR2 reads FQNEAQ (reference sequence). CDR3 size: 16 residues. The V gene lost 5 bases and the J gene lost 2 bases, with 15 bases spanning the gap. The sequence was collected from a man between 18 and 35 years old who had mild COVID-19 (a few samples of this study predate the infection). Cell type and time point are not known. The sequenced sample was PBMCs or a T cell subset sorted from them (not recorded which). The chain employs TRBV7-9 and TRBJ2-2, with D perhaps TRBD1 or TRBD2 (6 bases each). The CDR3 DNA sequence: TGTGCCAGCAGCATGTTCACGGGGGCTAACACCGGGGAGCTGTTTTTT. This translates into CASSMFTGANTGELFF.